A single sample is the source of the 8 T cell receptor beta chains below, sequenced in a study of blood T cell repertoires in COVID-19. Method: immunoSEQ multiplex PCR; TCRdb's copy keeps in-frame clones and lacks some. The repertoire includes over 150,000 clones, approximately 88% of them detected once, and 6.5% to 7.5% sits in the top ten. Sequencing was performed on peripheral blood. The receptor source for this set is a woman in her thirties or forties with COVID-19, enrolled during active disease.

The chain couples TRBV19 to TRBJ2-7; 7 bases agree with TRBD1. The V and J ends lost 4 bases and 6 bases, in that order; junction bases with no gene match: 6. The germline gives CDR1 LNHDA, CDR2 SQIVND (reference sequence). CDR3 length: 13 amino acids. This CDR3 reads CASSTTGPSEQYF. The CDR3 region has the DNA TGTGCCAGTAGTACGACAGGGCCAAGCGAGCAGTACTTC.

The rearrangement joins TRBV3-1 (or the pseudogene TRBV3-2) to TRBJ2-1; 12 bases line up with TRBD2. Germline loops: CDR1 LGHDT, CDR2 YNNKEL (reference sequence). The CDR3 covers 14 residues. With 8 bases clipped from V and 6 bases from J, the junction kept 5 bases outside the gene matches. CDR3 in DNA: TGTGCCAGCGACCTAGCGGGGGGGCCCAATGAGCAGTTCTTC. It encodes CASDLAGGPNEQFF.

DNA of the CDR3: TGTGCCAGCAGTTTATACGGCGGGAGAAGGTGGGAGCAGTACTTC. Its protein product is CASSLYGGRRWEQYF. The genes are TRBV28 and TRBJ2-7; 7 bases are shared with TRBD2. The germline V gene has CDR1 MDHEN and CDR2 SYDVKM. The CDR3 contains 15 residues. Trimming cost V 1 base and J 7 bases; bases outside gene matches: 10.

This rearrangement joins TRBV6-5 to TRBJ1-3, with D possibly TRBD1 on 6 matching bases. This CDR3 comprises 14 residues. With 5 bases removed from V and 3 bases from J, the gap between germline ends came to 11 bases. Looked up from germline, CDR1 is MNHEY and CDR2 is SVGAGI. The CDR3 protein is CASSPGVFGNTIYF. Written as DNA, the CDR3 is TGTGCCAGCAGTCCAGGGGTATTTGGAAACACCATATATTTT.

The genes are TRBV9 and TRBJ1-6; D perhaps matches TRBD1 (5 bases). The germline CDR1 and CDR2 sequences are SGDLS and YYNGEE. The V end was cut by 5 bases, the J end by 5 bases, with 11 bases between. CDR3 size: 14 residues. The CDR3 region is CASRSGRNNSPLHF. For the CDR3, the DNA is TGTGCCAGCAGGTCAGGGAGGAATAATTCACCCCTCCACTTT.

The rearrangement joins TRBV4-1 to TRBJ1-2; no clear D. Germline values: CDR1 MGHRA, CDR2 YSYEKL. The CDR3 has 15 amino acids. V was cut by 1 base and J by 8 bases, with 17 bases left in between. The DNA of the CDR3 is TGCGCCAGCAGCCAAGTCGGCCTCACTTTCAGGGGCTACACCTTC. It encodes CASSQVGLTFRGYTF.

CDR3 coding DNA: TGTGCCATCAGTGAGTCCGTGGCAGGCCCCGAGTATAGCAATCAGCCCCAGCATTTT. Translated: CAISESVAGPEYSNQPQHF. The chain has TRBV10-3 and TRBJ1-5; D is ambiguous. CDR3 size: 19 residues. V was pared by 0 bases and J by 0 bases, with 18 bases between. CDR1 is ENHRY and CDR2 is SYGVKD in the germline V gene.

The V call is TRBV6-5, the J call TRBJ2-7; no reliable D call. The germline gives CDR1 MNHEY, CDR2 SVGAGI. V was clipped by 8 bases and J by 0 bases, with 8 bases between them. There are 12 residues in the CDR3. The CDR3 bases are TGTGCCAGCCCTAGTTCCTCCTACGAGCAGTACTTC. This translates into CASPSSSYEQYF.